A selection of T cell receptor beta chains follows, all from one sample in a study of T cell changes during pregnancy in multiple sclerosis. Measured with immunoSEQ multiplex PCR; TCRdb has only the in-frame clones, and not every one. The sample consists of tens of thousands of clones, over 75% of them appearing once. The specimen comprised CD8+ T cells from peripheral blood mononuclear cells, sampled before pregnancy. These receptors came from a female donor with multiple sclerosis, enrolled in a pregnancy study. CDR3s leave out the opening cysteine and the closing phenylalanine or tryptophan. The order of the fields is J gene, V gene, CDR3 protein.

>TRBJ2-2|TRBV9
ASSLGQRNTGELF
>TRBJ2-1|TRBV4-1
ASSQGLALEQF
>TRBJ1-2|TRBV30
AWTGIYGYT
>TRBJ2-3|TRBV27
ASSLNSGGDTQY
>TRBJ2-6|TRBV29-1
SVRGTPMANVLT
>TRBJ1-3|TRBV30
AWKGGNTIY
>TRBJ2-3|TRBV15
ATSQTSGEADTQY
>TRBJ2-7|TRBV5-6
ASSLDPTYEQY
>NA|TRBV6-1
AATLEPHEQY
>TRBJ1-2|TRBV11-2
ASSHHDRDPDGYT
>TRBJ2-7|TRBV18
ASSPTGGHYEQY
>TRBJ2-7|TRBV27
ASTPGVAAPGHWYEQY
>TRBJ1-4|TRBV6-5
ASSSRNGKLF
>TRBJ2-1|TRBV5-1
ASSLVGGGNEQF
>TRBJ1-5|TRBV15
ATSRAQGANQPQH
>TRBJ1-4|TRBV7-7
ASSPSMARGEKLF
>TRBJ1-2|TRBV18
ASSPSQDLNYGYT
>TRBJ2-5|TRBV6-5
ASRGDWYQETQY
>TRBJ1-1|TRBV9
ASSVAVEGTEAF
>TRBJ2-1|TRBV4-1
ASSEGGNYNEQF
>TRBJ2-3|TRBV7-6
ASSLGRGDPGGQDTQY
>TRBJ2-5|TRBV5-4
ASSLYGGSAGSLLETQY
>TRBJ1-3|TRBV7-2
ATGGMEVLTGNTIY
>TRBJ1-6|TRBV5-1
ASSLGDRGVSYNSPLH
>TRBJ2-1|TRBV6-5
ASSAYRDRDNEQF
>TRBJ2-2|TRBV7-6
ASSFGETGELF
>TRBJ1-1|TRBV18
ATRGGTEAF
>TRBJ1-2|TRBV2
ASKSRQEANYGYT
>TRBJ1-6|TRBV14
ASSQEGAVGKNSPLH
>TRBJ2-2|TRBV15
ATSREKIGRELFTGELF
>TRBJ1-1|TRBV11-1
ASSLDKSVGVLTEAF
>TRBJ1-2|TRBV2
ASRAQGLVGVGYGYT
>TRBJ1-1|TRBV7-9
ASTGKNTEAF
>TRBJ1-1|TRBV19
ASSELGGTEAF
>TRBJ2-2|TRBV19
ASTWRGTGELF
>TRBJ2-1|TRBV6-1
ASSEYGQGINEQF
>TRBJ1-2|TRBV14
ASSPGNLYGYT
>TRBJ2-6|TRBV30
AWSFGGSGANVLT
>TRBJ2-7|TRBV11-3
ASRTTGTYPYEQY
>TRBJ2-1|TRBV5-6
ASSLSGTFQGEQF
>TRBJ1-5|TRBV19
ASNLDRDNQPQH